This T cell receptor (beta chain) derives from a study of metastatic and nonmetastatic thyroid tumors. The V gene's germline CDR1 is SGHNT and CDR2 YYREEE (reference sequence). With 2 bases removed from V and 1 base from J, the gap between germline ends came to 9 bases. This CDR3 region has 15 residues. This clone was observed at least ten times. Its matching antigen is unknown. Thyroid surgery was performed in patients who had received no treatment beforehand. General study findings and limits: For both blood and tumor, malignant thyroid tumors reportedly showed significantly higher TCR beta diversity than benign nodules did.

In the study's own analysis: The study's classifier, a distant-metastasis tool for papillary thyroid cancer, was built using CDR3 differences across clinicopathological groups. TCRdb re-analyzed the PCR reads using MiXCR. The V and J calls reflect TCRdb's pipeline rather than the authors' work. The sample yields roughly 29,000 clones, 20% to 25% seen once. The source material was blood. The chain has TRBV5-4 and TRBJ2-2, with D perhaps TRBD2 (5 bases). The source of this sequence is a female donor with papillary thyroid cancer or a benign thyroid nodule (not recorded which). Some clones in this sample may be carry-over from other donors' samples. CDR3 in DNA: TGTGCCAGCAGCTTAGTACTAGAGAACACCGGGGAGCTGTTTTTT. Translation: CASSLVLENTGELFF.